The entry below describes one T cell receptor (beta chain). Its antigen remains unidentified. This CDR3 comprises 16 residues. Losses at the gene ends were 5 bases for V and 3 bases for J; bases not matched to a gene: 8. From germline, CDR1 is SGHAT and CDR2 FQNNGV. The sample belongs to a study of CD8 T cells in ankylosing spondylitis. Whole-study findings and limits: Previously reported in reactive arthritis synovial fluid and blood were some of the motif variants. In peripheral blood, disease-linked CD8+ clones occurred at relatively low frequencies. There was a TCR beta motif, made of several highly homologous variants, that appeared characteristic of ankylosing spondylitis blood. Reports say disease-linked clones showed up significantly more in matched ankylosing spondylitis synovial fluid.

Making use of molecular barcodes, quantitative 5'-RACE generated TCR beta libraries. TCRdb re-called the 5' RACE reads through MiXCR, storing one row per CDR3 protein. The sample carries more than 300,000 distinct CDR3 sequences, roughly 8% recorded once. The chain links TRBV11-2 to TRBJ2-2; TRBD2 matches at 8 bases. The origin of this receptor is a male donor with ankylosing spondylitis. Sequencing was carried out using blood, either unsorted or a sorted T cell fraction (not recorded which). For the CDR3, the DNA is TGTGCCAGCAGCCTAGCCGGGACTAGAGACACCGGGGAGCTGTTTTTT. It yields the protein CASSLAGTRDTGELFF.